The T cell receptor (beta chain) under discussion was sequenced for a study of a mutant IDH1 vaccine in newly diagnosed glioma. Overall study: The first vaccination came 4-6 weeks after radiotherapy alone, or with temozolomide cycles. Whole-study results and caveats: Changes to the top peripheral T cell clonotypes appeared unrelated to pseudoprogression.

Comments on this clone: Its target is not known.

The V and J ends lost 3 bases and 8 bases respectively, with 16 bases between them. From germline, CDR1 is MNHNS and CDR2 SASEGT. The CDR3 length is 14 residues. Only in-frame clones appear in the TCRdb table, and some are missing; sequencing was by immunoSEQ multiplex PCR. The sample holds about 41,000 clones, 80% to 90% seen once. Regarding time point: week 35, safety follow-up. Vaccine doses each comprised 300 ug of mutant IDH1 20-mer peptide, with topical imiquimod. The sequence derives from a man aged 40-55 years with glioma. The specimen comprised PBMCs, sampled from a glioma patient whose treatment included an IDH1 peptide vaccine. The chain uses TRBV6-1 and TRBJ1-2, with D possibly being TRBD1 (5 bases). This chain's CDR3 is CASSDHLGTRGYTF. DNA of the CDR3: TGTGCCAGCAGTGATCATCTGGGGACTCGGGGCTACACCTTC.